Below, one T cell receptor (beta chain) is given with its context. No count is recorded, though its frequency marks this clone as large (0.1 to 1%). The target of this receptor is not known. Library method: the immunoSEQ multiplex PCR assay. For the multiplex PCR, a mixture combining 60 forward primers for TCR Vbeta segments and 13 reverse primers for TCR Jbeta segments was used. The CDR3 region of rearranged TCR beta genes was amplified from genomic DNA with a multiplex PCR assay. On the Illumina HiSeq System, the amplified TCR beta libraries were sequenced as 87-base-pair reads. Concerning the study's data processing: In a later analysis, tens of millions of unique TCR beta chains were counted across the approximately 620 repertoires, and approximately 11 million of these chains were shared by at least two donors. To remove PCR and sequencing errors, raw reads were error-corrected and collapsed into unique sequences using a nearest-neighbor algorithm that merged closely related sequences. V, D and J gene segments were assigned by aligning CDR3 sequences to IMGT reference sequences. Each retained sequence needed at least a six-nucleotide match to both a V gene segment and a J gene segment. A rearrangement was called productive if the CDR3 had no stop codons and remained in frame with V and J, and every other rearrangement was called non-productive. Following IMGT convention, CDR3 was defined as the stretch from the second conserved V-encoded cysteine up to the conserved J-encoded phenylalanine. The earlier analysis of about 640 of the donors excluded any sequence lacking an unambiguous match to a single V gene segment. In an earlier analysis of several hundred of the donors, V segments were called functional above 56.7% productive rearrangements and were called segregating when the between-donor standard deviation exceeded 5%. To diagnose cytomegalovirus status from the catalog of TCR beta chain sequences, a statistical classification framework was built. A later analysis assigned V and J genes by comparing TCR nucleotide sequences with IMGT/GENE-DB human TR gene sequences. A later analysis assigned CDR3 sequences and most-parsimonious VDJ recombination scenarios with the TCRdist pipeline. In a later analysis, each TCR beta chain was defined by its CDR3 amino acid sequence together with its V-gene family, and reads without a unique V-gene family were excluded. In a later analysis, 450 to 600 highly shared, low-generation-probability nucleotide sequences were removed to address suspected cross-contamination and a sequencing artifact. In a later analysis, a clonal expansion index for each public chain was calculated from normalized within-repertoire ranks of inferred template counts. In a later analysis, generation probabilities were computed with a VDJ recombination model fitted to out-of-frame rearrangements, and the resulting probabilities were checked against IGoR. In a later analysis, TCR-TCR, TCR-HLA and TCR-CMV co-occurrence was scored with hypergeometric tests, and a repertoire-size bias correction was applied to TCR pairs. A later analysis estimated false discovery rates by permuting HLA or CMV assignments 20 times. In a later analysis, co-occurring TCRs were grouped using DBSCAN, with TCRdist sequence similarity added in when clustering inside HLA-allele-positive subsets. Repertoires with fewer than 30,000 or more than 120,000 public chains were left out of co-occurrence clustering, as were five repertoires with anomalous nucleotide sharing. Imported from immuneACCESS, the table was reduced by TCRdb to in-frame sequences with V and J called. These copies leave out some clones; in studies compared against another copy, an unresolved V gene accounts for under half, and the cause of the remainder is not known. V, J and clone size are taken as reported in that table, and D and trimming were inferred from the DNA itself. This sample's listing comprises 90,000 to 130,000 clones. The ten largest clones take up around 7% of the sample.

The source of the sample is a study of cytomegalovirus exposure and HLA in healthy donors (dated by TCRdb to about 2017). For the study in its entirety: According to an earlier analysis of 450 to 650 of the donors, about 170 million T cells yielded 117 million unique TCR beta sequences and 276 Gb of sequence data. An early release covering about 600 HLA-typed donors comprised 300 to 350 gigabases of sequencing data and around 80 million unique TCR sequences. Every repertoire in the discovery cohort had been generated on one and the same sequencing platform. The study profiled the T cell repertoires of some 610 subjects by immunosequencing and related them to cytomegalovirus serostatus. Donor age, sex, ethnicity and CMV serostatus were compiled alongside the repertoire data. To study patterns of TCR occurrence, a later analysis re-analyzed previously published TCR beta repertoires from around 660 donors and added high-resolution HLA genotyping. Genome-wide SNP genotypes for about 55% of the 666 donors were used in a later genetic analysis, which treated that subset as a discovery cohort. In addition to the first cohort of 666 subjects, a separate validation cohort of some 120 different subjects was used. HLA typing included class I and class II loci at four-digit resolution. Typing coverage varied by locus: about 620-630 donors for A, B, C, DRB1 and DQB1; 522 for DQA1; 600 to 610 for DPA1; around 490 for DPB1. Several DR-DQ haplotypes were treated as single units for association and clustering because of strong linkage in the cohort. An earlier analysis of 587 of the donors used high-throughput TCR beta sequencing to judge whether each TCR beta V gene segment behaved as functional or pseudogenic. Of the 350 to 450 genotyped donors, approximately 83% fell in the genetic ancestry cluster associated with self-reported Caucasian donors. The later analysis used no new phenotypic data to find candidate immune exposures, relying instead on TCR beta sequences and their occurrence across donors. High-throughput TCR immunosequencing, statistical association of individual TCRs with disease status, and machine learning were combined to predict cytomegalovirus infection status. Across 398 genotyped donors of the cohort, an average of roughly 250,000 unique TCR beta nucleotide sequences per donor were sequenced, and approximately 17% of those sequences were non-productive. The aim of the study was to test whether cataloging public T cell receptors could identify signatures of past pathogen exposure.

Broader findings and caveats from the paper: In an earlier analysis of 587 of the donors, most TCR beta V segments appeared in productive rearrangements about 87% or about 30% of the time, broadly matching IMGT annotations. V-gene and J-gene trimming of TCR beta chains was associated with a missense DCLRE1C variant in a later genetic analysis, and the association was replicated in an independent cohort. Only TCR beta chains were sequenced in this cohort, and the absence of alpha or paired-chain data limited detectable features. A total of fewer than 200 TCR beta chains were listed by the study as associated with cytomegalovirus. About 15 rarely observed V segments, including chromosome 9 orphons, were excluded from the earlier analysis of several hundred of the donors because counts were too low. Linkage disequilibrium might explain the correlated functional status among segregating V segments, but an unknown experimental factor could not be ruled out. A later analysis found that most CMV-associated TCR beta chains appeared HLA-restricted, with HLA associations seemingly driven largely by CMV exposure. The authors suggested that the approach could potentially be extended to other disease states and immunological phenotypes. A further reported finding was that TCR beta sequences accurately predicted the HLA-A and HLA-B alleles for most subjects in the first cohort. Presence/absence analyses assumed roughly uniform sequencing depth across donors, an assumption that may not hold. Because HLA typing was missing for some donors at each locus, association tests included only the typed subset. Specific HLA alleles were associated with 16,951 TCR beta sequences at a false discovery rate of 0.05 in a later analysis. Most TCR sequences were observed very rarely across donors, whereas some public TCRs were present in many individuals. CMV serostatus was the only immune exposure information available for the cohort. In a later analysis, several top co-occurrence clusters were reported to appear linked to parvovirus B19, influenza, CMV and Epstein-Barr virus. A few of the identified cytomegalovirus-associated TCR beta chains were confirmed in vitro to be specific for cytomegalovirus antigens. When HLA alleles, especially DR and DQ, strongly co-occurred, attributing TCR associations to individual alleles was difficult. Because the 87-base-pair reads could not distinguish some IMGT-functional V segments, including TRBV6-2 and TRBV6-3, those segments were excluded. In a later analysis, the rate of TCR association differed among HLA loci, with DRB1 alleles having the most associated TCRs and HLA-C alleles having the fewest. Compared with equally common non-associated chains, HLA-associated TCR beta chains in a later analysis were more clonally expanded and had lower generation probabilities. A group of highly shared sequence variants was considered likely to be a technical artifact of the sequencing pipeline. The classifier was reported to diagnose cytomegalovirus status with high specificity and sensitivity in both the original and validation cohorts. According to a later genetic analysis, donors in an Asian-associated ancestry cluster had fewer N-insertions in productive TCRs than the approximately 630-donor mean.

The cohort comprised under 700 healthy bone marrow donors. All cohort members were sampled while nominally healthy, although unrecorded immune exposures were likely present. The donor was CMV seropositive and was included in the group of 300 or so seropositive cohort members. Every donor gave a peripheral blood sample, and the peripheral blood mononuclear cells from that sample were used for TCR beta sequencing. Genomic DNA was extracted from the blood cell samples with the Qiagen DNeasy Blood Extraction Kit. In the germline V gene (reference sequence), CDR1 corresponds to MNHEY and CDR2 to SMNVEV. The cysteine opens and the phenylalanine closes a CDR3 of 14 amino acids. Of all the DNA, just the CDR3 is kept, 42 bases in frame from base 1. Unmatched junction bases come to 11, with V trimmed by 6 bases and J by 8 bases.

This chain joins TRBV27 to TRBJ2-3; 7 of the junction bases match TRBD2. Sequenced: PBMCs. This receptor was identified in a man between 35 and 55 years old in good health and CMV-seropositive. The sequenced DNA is TGTGCCAGCAGCCTCGGGGGGTTTGGTGGTACGCAGTATTTT. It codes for CASSLGGFGGTQYF.